These T cell receptor beta chains were read from a single sample in a study of shared clonotypes between healthy human individuals. TCRdb's copy holds only in-frame clones and misses some; the assay was immunoSEQ multiplex PCR. This sample has about 380,000 clones, with 90% to 98% found just once. The sample consisted of memory CD8+ T cells sorted from blood. These receptors all stem from a young man in good health. Each CDR3 is given with its conserved first and last residue. Fields, in order: V gene, D gene, clone size, J gene, CDR3 protein, CDR3 DNA. D genes are given only for firm matches. Clone size is shown for a subset of rows, as once, few, many or a class of expanded clone.

TRBV4-2	.	.	TRBJ2-3	CASSQEQGTDTQYF	TGTGCCAGCAGCCAAGAACAGGGCACAGATACGCAGTATTTT
TRBV15	TRBD2	.	TRBJ2-1	CATSRTGTNIEQFF	TGTGCCACCAGCAGGACCGGGACTAATATAGAGCAGTTCTTC
TRBV5-6	.	.	TRBJ1-2	CASSPRWQITYGYTF	TGTGCCAGCAGCCCCAGGTGGCAGATCACCTATGGCTACACCTTC
TRBV5-1	TRBD1	.	TRBJ2-5	CASSPDRGEETQYF	TGCGCCAGCAGCCCGGACAGGGGGGAAGAGACCCAGTACTTC
TRBV28	TRBD1	.	TRBJ1-5	CASSPNRGLYSNQPQHF	TGTGCCAGCTCCCCTAACAGGGGGCTATATAGCAATCAGCCCCAGCATTTT
TRBV7-8	.	once	TRBJ2-7	CASSPQTGPSYEQYF	TGTGCCAGCAGCCCCCAAACAGGGCCCTCCTACGAGCAGTACTTC
TRBV5-1	.	.	TRBJ1-3	CASSLGSGVTDTIYF	TGCGCCAGCAGCTTGGGGTCTGGCGTTACAGACACCATATATTTT
TRBV6-5	TRBD1	.	TRBJ1-5	CASSPRDSRNQPQHF	TGTGCCAGCAGCCCTCGGGACAGTCGCAATCAGCCCCAGCATTTT
TRBV7-9	.	.	TRBJ2-2	CASSLALNTGELFF	TGTGCCAGCAGCTTAGCACTAAACACCGGGGAGCTGTTTTTT
TRBV15	TRBD2	once	TRBJ2-3	CATSRRLAGITDTQYF	TGTGCCACCAGCCGAAGACTAGCGGGGATCACAGATACGCAGTATTTT
TRBV9	TRBD2	.	TRBJ2-5	CASSVGTSGRGTQYF	TGTGCCAGCAGCGTAGGGACTAGCGGGAGAGGGACCCAGTACTTC
TRBV28	.	.	TRBJ2-7	CASSFRLRQSYEQYF	TGTGCCAGCAGTTTTCGACTCCGACAGTCCTACGAGCAGTACTTC
TRBV28	.	once	TRBJ2-7	CASSRLGVYEQYF	TGTGCCAGCAGTCGGTTGGGGGTTTACGAGCAGTACTTC
TRBV6-5	TRBD2	.	TRBJ2-3	CASRQAGSTDTQYF	TGTGCCAGCAGACAAGCGGGGAGCACAGATACGCAGTATTTT
TRBV5-1	.	.	TRBJ1-2	CASSLWGGYGYTF	TGCGCCAGCAGCTTATGGGGGGGCTATGGCTACACCTTC
TRBV27	TRBD2	.	TRBJ2-4	CASSLGGVLAKNIQYF	TGTGCCAGCAGTTTAGGGGGGGTACTAGCCAAAAACATTCAGTACTTC
TRBV11-3	.	.	TRBJ1-1	CASSLGRYTEAFF	TGTGCCAGCAGCTTGGGCAGATACACTGAAGCTTTCTTT
TRBV29-1	.	.	TRBJ1-2	CSAQKDSESYTF	TGCAGCGCCCAAAAGGACAGTGAGAGCTACACCTTC
TRBV18	.	.	TRBJ2-5	CASSVSAQETQYF	TGTGCCAGCTCAGTAAGCGCCCAAGAGACCCAGTACTTC
TRBV12-5	TRBD1	.	TRBJ2-7	CASQLDRGSYEQYF	TGTGCTAGTCAGCTGGACAGGGGTTCCTACGAGCAGTACTTC
TRBV6-1	.	.	TRBJ2-2	CASSVAGTTGELFF	TGTGCCAGCAGTGTTGCGGGAACCACCGGGGAGCTGTTTTTT
TRBV5-1	.	.	TRBJ2-1	CASSFRWGSSYNEQFF	TGCGCCAGCAGCTTTCGATGGGGCAGCTCCTACAATGAGCAGTTCTTC
TRBV6-1	.	.	TRBJ1-3	CASSWGRAGNTIYF	TGTGCCAGCAGTTGGGGTAGGGCTGGAAACACCATATATTTT
TRBV6-5	.	.	TRBJ2-2	CASEVQVGTGELFF	TGTGCCAGCGAGGTACAGGTTGGCACCGGGGAGCTGTTTTTT
TRBV28	.	.	TRBJ1-4	CASSLGLNKEKLFF	TGTGCCAGCAGCCTGGGACTTAACAAAGAAAAACTGTTTTTT
TRBV25-1	.	few	TRBJ1-2	CASSEPEDRPFYGYTF	TGTGCCAGCAGTGAGCCCGAAGACAGGCCCTTCTATGGCTACACCTTC
TRBV11-3	TRBD2	.	TRBJ2-2	CASSPWTSGSTGELFF	TGTGCCAGCAGCCCATGGACTAGCGGGAGTACCGGGGAGCTGTTTTTT
TRBV6-1	TRBD2	.	TRBJ2-5	CASRPTSGRGETQYF	TGTGCCAGCAGACCCACTAGCGGGAGAGGAGAGACCCAGTACTTC
TRBV6-5	TRBD2	.	TRBJ2-1	CASQRELAGVGEQFF	TGTGCCAGCCAGAGGGAACTAGCGGGAGTGGGTGAGCAGTTCTTC
TRBV28	.	.	TRBJ2-7	CASSLTRYEQYF	TGTGCCAGCAGTTTAACTAGGTACGAGCAGTACTTC
TRBV2	TRBD1	few	TRBJ2-2	CASRRGTENTGELFF	TGTGCCAGCCGGAGAGGGACAGAAAACACCGGGGAGCTGTTTTTT
TRBV27	.	once	TRBJ2-7	CASSYPRRAYSYEQYF	TGTGCCAGCAGTTACCCTCGGCGGGCATATTCCTACGAGCAGTACTTC
TRBV28	.	.	TRBJ1-1	CASSLSGQSTEAFF	TGTGCCAGCAGTTTATCCGGACAGTCAACTGAAGCTTTCTTT
TRBV11-1	TRBD1	.	TRBJ2-3	CASSLRQGADTQYF	TGTGCCAGCAGCTTACGACAGGGGGCGGATACGCAGTATTTT
TRBV5-1	.	.	TRBJ2-7	CASRYGASSYEQYF	TGCGCCAGCAGGTATGGGGCAAGCTCCTACGAGCAGTACTTC
TRBV9	TRBD2	.	TRBJ2-1	CASSVAGGASGYNEQFF	TGTGCCAGCAGCGTAGCGGGTGGGGCTAGCGGTTACAATGAGCAGTTCTTC
TRBV30	.	.	TRBJ1-4	CAWSLGRAPREKLFF	TGTGCCTGGAGTCTGGGCAGGGCCCCTCGTGAAAAACTGTTTTTT
TRBV4-1	.	.	TRBJ1-5	CASSQVPPWQGPVEANQPQHF	TGCGCCAGCAGCCAAGTTCCCCCCTGGCAGGGGCCCGTCGAGGCGAATCAGCCCCAGCATTTT
TRBV2	.	.	TRBJ1-2	CASRDSTNYGYTF	TGTGCCAGCAGAGACAGTACCAACTATGGCTACACCTTC
TRBV28	.	.	TRBJ2-7	CASSLPQHHEQYF	TGTGCCAGCAGTTTACCCCAGCACCACGAGCAGTACTTC
TRBV27	TRBD1	.	TRBJ2-3	CASSFTGVSTTDTQYF	TGTGCCAGCAGTTTCACAGGGGTTTCCACCACAGATACGCAGTATTTT
TRBV2	.	.	TRBJ2-7	CASSVRGFSYEQYF	TGTGCCAGCAGTGTCAGGGGATTCTCCTACGAGCAGTACTTC
TRBV7-2	.	.	TRBJ2-3	CASSLGGRRTDTQYF	TGTGCCAGCAGCTTAGGAGGGCGACGGACAGATACGCAGTATTTT
TRBV19	.	.	TRBJ1-1	CASSTSGVTEAFF	TGTGCCAGTAGTACCTCGGGCGTGACTGAAGCTTTCTTT
TRBV28	.	.	TRBJ2-1	CASIRRSEQFF	TGTGCCAGCATCCGGAGGTCTGAGCAGTTCTTC
TRBV30	.	.	TRBJ2-4	CAWSNRTGRYF	TGTGCCTGGAGTAACCGTACTGGCAGGTACTTC
TRBV4-2	TRBD2	.	TRBJ2-1	CASSQDRGLAGDRSEQFF	TGTGCCAGCAGCCAAGATCGAGGGCTAGCGGGAGATAGGAGTGAGCAGTTCTTC
TRBV30	.	.	TRBJ2-7	CAWSVYDHYEQYF	TGTGCCTGGAGTGTTTACGACCACTACGAGCAGTACTTC
TRBV4-1	TRBD2	.	TRBJ2-5	CASSQDSGLAGSQETQYF	TGCGCCAGCAGCCAAGACAGCGGACTAGCGGGAAGCCAAGAGACCCAGTACTTC
TRBV5-4	.	.	TRBJ2-1	CASSLGRVAYNEQFF	TGTGCCAGCAGCTTGGGCAGGGTGGCCTACAATGAGCAGTTCTTC
TRBV28	TRBD2	.	TRBJ2-3	CASSSRTSGRGTDTQYF	TGTGCCAGCAGTTCACGGACTAGCGGGAGGGGCACAGATACGCAGTATTTT
TRBV5-6	TRBD2	.	TRBJ2-3	CASSLPGLGTDTQYF	TGTGCCAGCAGCTTGCCCGGACTAGGCACAGATACGCAGTATTTT
TRBV6-5	TRBD2	.	TRBJ2-1	CASSYIAGVSNEQFF	TGTGCCAGCAGTTACATAGCGGGAGTGAGCAATGAGCAGTTCTTC
TRBV9	.	.	TRBJ1-2	CASSVGPRPPNYGYTF	TGTGCCAGCAGCGTAGGACCCCGGCCTCCTAACTATGGCTACACCTTC
TRBV2	.	.	TRBJ1-1	CASSLGGATEAFF	TGTGCCAGCAGTCTGGGAGGGGCCACTGAAGCTTTCTTT
TRBV19	.	.	TRBJ2-3	CASTPASTDTQYF	TGTGCCAGTACTCCGGCTAGCACAGATACGCAGTATTTT
TRBV6-1	.	.	TRBJ1-1	CASSGHRTGNTEAFF	TGTGCCAGCAGCGGCCACAGAACCGGGAACACTGAAGCTTTCTTT
TRBV4-2	.	once	TRBJ1-2	CASSQDLRGLYGYTF	TGTGCCAGCAGCCAAGATCTCCGGGGGCTCTATGGCTACACCTTC
TRBV15	.	.	TRBJ2-7	CATSRATGRPREQYF	TGTGCCACCAGCAGGGCAACGGGACGTCCTAGAGAGCAGTACTTC